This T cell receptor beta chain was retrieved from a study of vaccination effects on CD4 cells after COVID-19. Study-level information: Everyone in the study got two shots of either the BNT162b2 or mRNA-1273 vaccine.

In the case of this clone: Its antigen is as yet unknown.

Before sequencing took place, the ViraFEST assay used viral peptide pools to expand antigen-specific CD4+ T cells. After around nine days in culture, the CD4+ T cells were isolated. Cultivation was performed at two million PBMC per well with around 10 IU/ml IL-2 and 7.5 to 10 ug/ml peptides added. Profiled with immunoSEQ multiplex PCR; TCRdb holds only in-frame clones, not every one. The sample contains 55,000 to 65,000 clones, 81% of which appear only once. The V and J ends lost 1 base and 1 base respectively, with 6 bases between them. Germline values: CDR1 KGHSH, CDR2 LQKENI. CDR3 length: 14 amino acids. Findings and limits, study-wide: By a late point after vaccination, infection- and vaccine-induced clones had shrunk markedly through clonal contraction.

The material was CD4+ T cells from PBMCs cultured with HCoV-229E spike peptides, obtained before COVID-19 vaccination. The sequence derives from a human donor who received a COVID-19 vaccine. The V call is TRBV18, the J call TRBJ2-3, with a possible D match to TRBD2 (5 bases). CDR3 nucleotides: TGTGCCAGCTCACCACAGGGAGGCACAGATACGCAGTATTTT. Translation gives CASSPQGGTDTQYF. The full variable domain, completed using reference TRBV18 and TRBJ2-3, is NAGVMQNPRHLVRRRGQEARLRCSPMKGHSHVYWYRQLPEEGLKFMVYLQKENIIDESGMPKERFSAEFPKEGPSILRIQQVVRGDSAAYFCASSPQGGTDTQYFGPGTRLTVL.